This TCR beta chain was identified during a study of radiotherapy plus CTLA-4 blockade in lung cancer. Germline V CDR1 and CDR2: MNHEY, SVGAGI. This CDR3 has 13 residues. Trimming took off 6 bases at V and 6 bases at J, with 12 bases between the two ends. Data came from immunoSEQ multiplex PCR; TCRdb stores just in-frame clones and leaves some out. The table lists roughly 32,000 clones, roughly 70% of them singletons. This clone was detected a few times. This clonotype was sampled from a human donor with non-small cell lung cancer who had stable disease on radiotherapy plus ipilimumab. The source material was peripheral blood, sampled from a patient treated with radiotherapy plus ipilimumab. This sequence joins TRBV6-5 and TRBJ1-5; D not resolved. The CDR3 here is CASRSRGGQPQHF. The CDR3 DNA sequence: TGTGCCAGCAGGTCCCGGGGAGGTCAGCCCCAGCATTTT.